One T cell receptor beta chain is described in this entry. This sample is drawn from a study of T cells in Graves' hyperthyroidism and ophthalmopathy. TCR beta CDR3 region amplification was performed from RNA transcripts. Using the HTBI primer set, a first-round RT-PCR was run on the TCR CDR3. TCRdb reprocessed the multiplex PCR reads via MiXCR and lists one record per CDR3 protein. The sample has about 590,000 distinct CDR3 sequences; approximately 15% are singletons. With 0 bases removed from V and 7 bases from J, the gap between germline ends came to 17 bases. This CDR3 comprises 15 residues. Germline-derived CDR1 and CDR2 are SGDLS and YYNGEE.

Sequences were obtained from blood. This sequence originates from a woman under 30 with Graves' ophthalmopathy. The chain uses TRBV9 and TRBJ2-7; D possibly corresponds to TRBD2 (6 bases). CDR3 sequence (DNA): TGTGCCAGCAGCGTAGCGGGCAGCCCCGGAGGGGAGCAGTACTTC. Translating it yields CASSVAGSPGGEQYF.